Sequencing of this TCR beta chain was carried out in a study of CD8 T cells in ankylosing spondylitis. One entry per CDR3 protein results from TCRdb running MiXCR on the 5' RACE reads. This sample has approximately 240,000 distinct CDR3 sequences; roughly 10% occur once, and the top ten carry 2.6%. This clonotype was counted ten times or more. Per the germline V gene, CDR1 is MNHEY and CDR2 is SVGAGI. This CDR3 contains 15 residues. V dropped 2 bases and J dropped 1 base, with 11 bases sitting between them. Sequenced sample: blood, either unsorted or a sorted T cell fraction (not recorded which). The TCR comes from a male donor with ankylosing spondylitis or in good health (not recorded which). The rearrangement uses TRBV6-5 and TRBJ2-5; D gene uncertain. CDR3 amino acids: CASSYGRLSQETQYF. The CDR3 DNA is TGTGCCAGCAGTTACGGGCGGCTATCCCAAGAGACCCAGTACTTC.